This T cell receptor beta chain derives from a study of blood T cell repertoires in COVID-19. Overall study context: From T cells, B-cell-depleted T cells, or PBMCs came the material, which was cDNA or gDNA.

TCRdb's copy holds only in-frame clones and misses some; the assay was immunoSEQ multiplex PCR. Of approximately 100,000 clones in the sample, roughly 87% were seen once. V lost 0 bases, J lost 9 bases, and 15 bases lay in between. Germline CDR1 LNHNV, CDR2 YYDKDF (reference sequence). The CDR3 has 15 residues. The receptor comes from a man between 70 and 80 years old with acute or convalescent COVID-19. Sequencing was carried out using peripheral blood. The rearrangement joins TRBV15 to TRBJ1-3, with D possibly TRBD1 on 5 matching bases. DNA for the CDR3: TGTGCCACCAGCAGAGACCCGGGCCAGGGAGGCACCATATATTTT. This encodes CATSRDPGQGGTIYF.